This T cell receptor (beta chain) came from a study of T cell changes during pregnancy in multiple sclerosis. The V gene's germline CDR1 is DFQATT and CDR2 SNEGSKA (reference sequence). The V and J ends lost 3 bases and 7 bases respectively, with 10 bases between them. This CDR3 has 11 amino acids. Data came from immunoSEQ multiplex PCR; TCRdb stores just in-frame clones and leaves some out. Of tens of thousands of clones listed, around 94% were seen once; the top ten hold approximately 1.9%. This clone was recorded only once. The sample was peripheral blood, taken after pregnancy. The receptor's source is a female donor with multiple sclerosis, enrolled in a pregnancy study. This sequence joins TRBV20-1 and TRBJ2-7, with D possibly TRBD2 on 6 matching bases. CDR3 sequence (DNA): TGCAGTGCTAGGACGGGAGTAGAGCAGTACTTC. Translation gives CSARTGVEQYF.